The 25 T cell receptor beta chains reported below all come from one sample, sequenced in a study of CD8+CD57+ T cells in acquired aplastic anemia. The study profiled TCR beta VDJ and CDR3 using genomic DNA as template. TCRdb itself ran the reads through MiXCR, one entry per CDR3 protein. This table holds approximately 80,000 distinct CDR3 sequences, around 70% found once. Flow cytometry had shown expanded CD8+CD57+ cells in the patients chosen for sequencing. Sequencing input: sorted CD4+, CD8+, or CD8+CD57+ T cells (not recorded which) from PBMCs. These receptors were taken from a human donor with aplastic anemia.

The rearrangement joins TRBV7-9 to TRBJ1-2; 10 nucleotides line up with TRBD1. Looked up from germline, CDR1 is SEHNR and CDR2 is FQNEAQ (reference sequence). Unmatched junction bases numbered 3, after V lost 5 bases and J lost 0 bases. This CDR3 comprises 15 residues. The CDR3 spells CASSRGQGANYGYTF. The CDR3 DNA follows: TGTGCCAGCAGCCGAGGACAGGGGGCTAACTATGGCTACACCTTC.

The V gene is TRBV2, the J gene TRBJ1-2, with TRBD1 matching over 10 bases. Germline trimming cut 4 bases from V and 2 bases from J; bases unmatched to any gene: 4. This CDR3 comprises 15 residues. Germline V gives CDR1 SNHLY, CDR2 FYNNEI. Here the CDR3 DNA reads TGTGCCAGCAGTGCCTTGACAGGGGGCAACTATGGCTACACCTTC. Translating gives CASSALTGGNYGYTF.

The CDR3 protein is CSVVLGVRGLWPQHF. Here the CDR3 DNA reads TGCAGCGTTGTGTTAGGGGTCAGGGGTCTGTGGCCCCAGCATTTT. The V and J genes are TRBV29-1 and TRBJ1-5; D perhaps matches TRBD1 (6 bases). V lost 4 bases to trimming and J lost 9 bases, with 22 bases between them. CDR3 length: 15 amino acids. Germline V gives CDR1 SQVTM, CDR2 ANQGSEA.

The chain carries TRBV2 and TRBJ1-2; 8 nucleotides agree with TRBD1. The junction had 8 bases not matched to a gene; V was cut back by 6 bases and J by 8 bases. This CDR3 is 13 amino acids long. Germline CDR1 SNHLY, CDR2 FYNNEI. The CDR3 region has the DNA TGTGCCAGCAGGGGACGGACAGGGACAGGCTACACCTTC. It specifies CASRGRTGTGYTF. Looking up the rest from reference TRBV2 and TRBJ1-2 gives the full variable domain: EPEVTQTPSHQVTQMGQEVILRCVPISNHLYFYWYRQILGQKVEFLVSFYNNEISEKSEIFDDQFSVERPDGSNFTLKIRSTKLEDSAMYFCASRGRTGTGYTFGSGTRLTVV.

A single count supports this clonotype. The genes are TRBV2 and TRBJ2-2; 9 nucleotides agree with TRBD1. The CDR3 consists of 15 residues. Germline V gene sequence: CDR1 SNHLY, CDR2 FYNNEI. Trimming at V came to 5 bases and at J to 4 bases, leaving 5 bases not matched to a gene. CDR3 DNA sequence: TGTGCCAGCAGTACCGGGACAGGGACCACCGGGGAGCTGTTTTTT. Protein product: CASSTGTGTTGELFF.

The V call is TRBV20-1, the J call TRBJ2-3; 13 nucleotides align to TRBD2. The V gene end was trimmed by 6 bases and the J gene end by 2 bases; junction bases not matched to a gene: 17. Germline V lookup: CDR1 DFQATT, CDR2 SNEGSKA (reference sequence). CDR3 length: 19 amino acids. The CDR3 protein is CSAFEVPGTSGIFTDTQYF. The CDR3 DNA follows: TGCAGTGCCTTCGAGGTCCCCGGGACTAGCGGGATATTCACAGATACGCAGTATTTT.

In its sample, this clonotype was seen many times. This chain connects TRBV6-5 to TRBJ2-7; D uncertain. CDR3 length: 10 residues. Germline assignment: CDR1 MNHEY and CDR2 SVGAGI. V was clipped by 8 bases and J by 3 bases, with 5 bases between them. This CDR3 reads CASRSYEQYF. CDR3 bases: TGTGCCAGCCGTAGCTACGAGCAGTACTTC.

J is TRBJ2-2 and V is TRBV25-1; 10 bases match TRBD2. This CDR3 has 15 amino acids. V was pared by 2 bases and J by 3 bases, with 0 bases of the junction left unmatched. Germline loops: CDR1 MGHDK, CDR2 SYGVNS. CDR3: CASSELAGDTGELFF. The CDR3 DNA is TGTGCCAGCAGTGAACTAGCGGGGGACACCGGGGAGCTGTTTTTT.

This clonotype was observed a handful of times. The rearrangement joins TRBV10-2 to TRBJ2-7; 10 positions match TRBD1. The CDR3 loop spans 13 amino acids. CDR1 WSHSY and CDR2 SAAADI come from the germline V gene. V shed 7 bases, J shed 4 bases, and the junction held 4 bases outside the gene matches. Here the CDR3 reads CASTDRGGYEQYF. In DNA form, the CDR3 reads TGCGCCAGCACGGACAGGGGGGGGTACGAGCAGTACTTC.

The genes are TRBV10-2 and TRBJ2-2, with no clear D. CDR1 and CDR2 from the germline V gene are WSHSY and SAAADI. The ends were cut back, 5 bases at V and 0 bases at J, with 13 bases in the middle. The CDR3 has 16 amino acids. The CDR3 DNA sequence: TGCGCCAGCAGTAACGCAGGTTACGCGAACACCGGGGAGCTGTTTTTT. It yields the protein CASSNAGYANTGELFF.

This clonotype was counted once. The V gene is TRBV20-1, the J gene TRBJ1-2; 8 nucleotides match TRBD1. The V gene's germline CDR1 is DFQATT and CDR2 SNEGSKA (reference sequence). The V segment lost 2 bases and the J segment 4 bases; nucleotides outside the gene matches: 6. CDR3 length equals 14 residues. Here the CDR3 DNA reads TGCAGTGCTAGATCAGGGGGCGGAGGCTATGGCTACACCTTC. The encoded protein is CSARSGGGGYGYTF.

The chain combines TRBV20-1 with TRBJ1-4, with D possibly being TRBD1 (5 bases). The CDR3 loop spans 17 amino acids. The germline V gene encodes CDR1 DFQATT and CDR2 SNEGSKA (reference sequence). V was pared by 3 bases and J by 0 bases, with 17 bases between. The CDR3 DNA sequence: TGCAGTGCTAGCCGGGACGCGGCGAGTGCAACTAATGAAAAACTGTTTTTT. As protein: CSASRDAASATNEKLFF.

The chain recombines TRBV29-1 with TRBJ2-7; TRBD1 aligns across 10 bases. With V trimmed by 2 bases and J by 6 bases, 7 bases remained unmatched. Germline CDR1 SQVTM, CDR2 ANQGSEA. The CDR3 loop spans 14 amino acids. CDR3 sequence (DNA): TGCAGCGTTGAACCCGACAGGGGGCAAGGCGAGCAGTACTTC. Translated: CSVEPDRGQGEQYF.

The J gene is TRBJ1-1, the V gene TRBV7-6; the match to TRBD1 covers 7 bases. Germline CDR1 SGHVS, CDR2 FNYEAQ. V lost 4 bases to trimming and J lost 3 bases; unmatched junction nucleotides: 5. The CDR3 loop spans 14 amino acids. The CDR3 reads CASSSRDRDTEAFF. CDR3 in DNA: TGTGCCAGCAGCTCCCGGGACAGAGACACTGAAGCTTTCTTT.

This clonotype was seen more than once but under ten times. CDR3 nucleotide sequence: TGTGCCATCAGTGAATCGGTCGGGGACATCCAAGAGACCCAGTACTTC. Translation gives CAISESVGDIQETQYF. V is TRBV10-3 and J is TRBJ2-5; D may be TRBD1 (6 bases). The CDR3 sequence is 16 residues long. Germline CDR1 is ENHRY and CDR2 is SYGVKD. Trimming removed 3 bases at V and 1 base at J, with 15 bases between.

This clonotype was seen at least ten times. The CDR3 sequence: CASRRGQNTGELFF. In nucleotides, the CDR3 is TGTGCCAGCAGACGGGGACAGAACACCGGGGAGCTGTTTTTT. The J gene is TRBJ2-2, the V gene TRBV7-3, with a tentative D call TRBD1 (6 bases). Trimming took off 6 bases at V and 1 base at J, with 9 bases between the two ends. Germline CDR1 SGHTA, CDR2 FQGTGA. This CDR3 comprises 14 residues.

The rearrangement links TRBV7-9 to TRBJ1-6; the D gene is possibly TRBD1 (6 bases). Per germline, CDR1 SEHNR and CDR2 FQNEAQ (reference sequence). CDR3 length equals 15 residues. Trimming took off 3 bases at V and 3 bases at J, with 9 bases between the two ends. The CDR3 nucleotides are TGTGCCAGCAGCTTGCAGGGGATCTATAATTCACCCCTCCACTTT. Its protein is CASSLQGIYNSPLHF.

The V call is TRBV7-9, the J call TRBJ2-2; no definite D call. V shed 7 bases and J shed 5 bases, with 8 bases lying between them. Germline V gives CDR1 SEHNR, CDR2 FQNEAQ (reference sequence). This CDR3 spans 12 amino acids. For the CDR3, the DNA is TGTGCCAGCAAGAGACCAACCGGGGAGCTGTTTTTT. It is translated as CASKRPTGELFF.

The chain employs TRBV24-1 and TRBJ2-7, with a weak D call TRBD1 (5 bases). CDR1 is KGHDR and CDR2 is SFDVKD in the germline V gene. CDR3 length: 13 amino acids. The V end was cut by 4 bases, the J end by 3 bases, with 9 bases between. The CDR3 loop reads CATSDAQGYEQYF. In nucleotides, the CDR3 is TGTGCCACCAGTGACGCCCAGGGCTACGAGCAGTACTTC.

This clonotype appeared a single time. This sequence joins TRBV2 and TRBJ2-3, with unresolved D. This CDR3 spans 14 amino acids. Germline CDR1 SNHLY, CDR2 FYNNEI. Trimming removed 9 bases at V and 2 bases at J, with 15 bases between. In DNA, the CDR3 is TGTGCCAGTCACTACTCTCGCGTCACAGATACGCAGTATTTT. The encoded protein is CASHYSRVTDTQYF.

The chain recombines TRBV7-9 with TRBJ1-6; no clear D. The V gene lost 5 bases and the J gene lost 10 bases, with 9 bases spanning the gap. Germline CDR1 SEHNR, CDR2 FQNEAQ (reference sequence). The CDR3 runs to 12 residues. The CDR3 sequence: CASSNESSPLHF. The CDR3 DNA reads TGTGCCAGCAGCAACGAGAGCTCACCCCTCCACTTT.

The CDR3 here is CASSFSLAGSTQYF. The DNA of the CDR3 is TGTGCCAGCAGCTTTTCACTAGCGGGCTCCACGCAGTATTTT. This chain joins TRBV7-6 and TRBJ2-3, with 9 bases lining up with TRBD2. V shed 3 bases and J 9 bases; nucleotides not matched to a gene: 7. The CDR3 spans 14 residues. In germline, CDR1 is SGHVS, CDR2 FNYEAQ.

The chain carries TRBV29-1 and TRBJ2-6; no clear D. V was trimmed by 1 base and J by 0 bases, leaving 4 bases between them. The CDR3 sequence is 14 residues long. Germline V gene data show CDR1 as SQVTM and CDR2 as ANQGSEA. CDR3 DNA: TGCAGCGTTGAAGGGACCTCTGGGGCCAACGTCCTGACTTTC. Translated, it gives CSVEGTSGANVLTF.

The V gene is TRBV24-1, the J gene TRBJ2-1, with unresolved D. CDR1 is KGHDR and CDR2 is SFDVKD in the germline V gene. V was cut by 5 bases and J by 1 base, with 14 bases left in between. The CDR3 runs 16 residues. The CDR3 is CATSARTSRSYNEQFF. For the CDR3, the DNA is TGTGCCACCAGTGCCCGGACGAGCAGGTCCTACAATGAGCAGTTCTTC.

This clonotype has at least ten counts. CDR3 protein: CASSLADTFTEAFF. The CDR3 nucleotides read TGTGCCAGCAGCTTGGCCGACACCTTCACTGAAGCTTTCTTT. The chain employs TRBV5-6 and TRBJ1-1; unclear D gene. Per germline, CDR1 SGHDT and CDR2 YYEEEE. V lost 0 bases, J lost 4 bases, and 10 bases lay in between. The CDR3 contains 14 residues.